Each of the 5 T cell receptor beta chains below was sequenced from the same sample in a study of T cell responses to AZD1222 COVID-19 vaccine. The assay was immunoSEQ multiplex PCR, and TCRdb's table has in-frame clones only and misses some. Of about 150,000 clones listed, about 90% were seen once; the top ten hold about 9.8%. The sample was peripheral blood, taken 28 days after the second AZD1222 dose. Every receptor here comes from an adult who received the AZD1222 COVID-19 vaccine.

V usage is TRBV4-3 and J usage is TRBJ2-1; D is undetermined. The CDR3 sequence is 13 residues long. Trimming cost V 0 bases and J 6 bases, with 6 bases left between them. Germline loops: CDR1 LGHNA, CDR2 YSLEER. The CDR3 loop reads CASSQDLPNEQFF. The CDR3, as DNA: TGCGCCAGCAGCCAAGATCTGCCCAATGAGCAGTTCTTC.

This clone showed up just a few times. The chain is built from TRBV19 and TRBJ2-1; 13 nucleotides agree with TRBD2. Looked up from germline, CDR1 is LNHDA and CDR2 is SQIVND (reference sequence). CDR3 size: 17 residues. The trim removed 6 bases at V and 5 bases at J, leaving 10 bases unmatched. CDR3 coding DNA: TGTGCCAGTAGCCATACTAGCGGGAGGGAATTCCACAATGAGCAGTTCTTC. Translated: CASSHTSGREFHNEQFF.

V usage is TRBV29-1 and J usage is TRBJ2-7; D is perhaps TRBD2 (5 bases). Trimming took off 4 bases at V and 4 bases at J, with 11 bases between the two ends. CDR1 and CDR2 (germline): SQVTM, ANQGSEA. The CDR3 length is 12 residues. DNA for the CDR3: TGCAGCGTTGGACCGGGGAGATACGAGCAGTACTTC. Translating it yields CSVGPGRYEQYF.

V usage is TRBV2 and J usage is TRBJ1-1, with no clear D. Trimming pared 10 bases from V and 2 bases from J, leaving 20 bases between. This CDR3 comprises 15 residues. CDR1 and CDR2 from the germline V gene are SNHLY and FYNNEI. The CDR3 coding sequence is TGTGCCACCAAAACGGGGAATAGACCAAACACTGAAGCTTTCTTT. Translating it yields CATKTGNRPNTEAFF.

The rearrangement joins TRBV10-3 to TRBJ2-1; 12 nucleotides line up with TRBD2. The V gene's germline CDR1 is ENHRY and CDR2 SYGVKD. J lost 3 bases, V lost 0 bases, and 0 bases had no gene match. The CDR3 loop spans 16 amino acids. CDR3 residues: CAISESGLAGYNEQFF. The CDR3 DNA reads as TGTGCCATCAGTGAGTCGGGACTAGCGGGCTACAATGAGCAGTTCTTC.